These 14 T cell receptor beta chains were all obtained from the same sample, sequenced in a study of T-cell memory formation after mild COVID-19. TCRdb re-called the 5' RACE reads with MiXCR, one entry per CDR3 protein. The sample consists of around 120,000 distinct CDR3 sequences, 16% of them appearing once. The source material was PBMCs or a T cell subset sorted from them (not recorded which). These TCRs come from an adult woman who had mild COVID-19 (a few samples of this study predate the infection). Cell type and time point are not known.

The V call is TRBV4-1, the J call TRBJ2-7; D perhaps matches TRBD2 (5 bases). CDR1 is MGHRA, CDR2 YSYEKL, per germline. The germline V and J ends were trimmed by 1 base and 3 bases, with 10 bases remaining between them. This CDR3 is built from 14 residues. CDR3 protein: CASSQVPGDYEQYF. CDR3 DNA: TGCGCCAGCAGCCAAGTTCCCGGGGACTACGAGCAGTACTTC.

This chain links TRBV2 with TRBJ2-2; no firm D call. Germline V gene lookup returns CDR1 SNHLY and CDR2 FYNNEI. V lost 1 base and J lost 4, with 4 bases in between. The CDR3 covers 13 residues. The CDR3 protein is CASSEGVTGELFF. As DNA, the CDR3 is TGTGCCAGCAGTGAAGGGGTCACCGGGGAGCTGTTTTTT.

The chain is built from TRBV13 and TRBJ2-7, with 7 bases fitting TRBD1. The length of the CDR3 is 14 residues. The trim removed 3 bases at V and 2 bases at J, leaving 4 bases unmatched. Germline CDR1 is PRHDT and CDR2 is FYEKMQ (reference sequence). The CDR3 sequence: CASSFRDRTYEQYF. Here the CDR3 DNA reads TGTGCCAGCAGCTTCCGGGACAGAACCTACGAGCAGTACTTC.

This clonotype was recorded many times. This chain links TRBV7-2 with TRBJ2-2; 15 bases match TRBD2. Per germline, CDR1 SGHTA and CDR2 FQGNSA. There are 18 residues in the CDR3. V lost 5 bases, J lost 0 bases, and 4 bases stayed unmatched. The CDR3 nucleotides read TGTGCCAGCAGCCCGGGACTAGCGGGGGGCCCGAACACCGGGGAGCTGTTTTTT. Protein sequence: CASSPGLAGGPNTGELFF.

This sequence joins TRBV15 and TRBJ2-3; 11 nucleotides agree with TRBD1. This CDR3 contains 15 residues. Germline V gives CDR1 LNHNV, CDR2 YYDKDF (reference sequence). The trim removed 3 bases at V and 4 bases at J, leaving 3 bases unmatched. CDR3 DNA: TGTGCCACCAGCAGTCGGACAGGGGGCCCAGATACGCAGTATTTT. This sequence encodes CATSSRTGGPDTQYF.

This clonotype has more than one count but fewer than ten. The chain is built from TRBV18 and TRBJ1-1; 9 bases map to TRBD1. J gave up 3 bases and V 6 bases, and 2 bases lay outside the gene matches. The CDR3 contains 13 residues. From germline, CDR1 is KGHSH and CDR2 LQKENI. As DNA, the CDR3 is TGTGCCAGCTCGCGGACAGGGGACACTGAAGCTTTCTTT. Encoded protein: CASSRTGDTEAFF.

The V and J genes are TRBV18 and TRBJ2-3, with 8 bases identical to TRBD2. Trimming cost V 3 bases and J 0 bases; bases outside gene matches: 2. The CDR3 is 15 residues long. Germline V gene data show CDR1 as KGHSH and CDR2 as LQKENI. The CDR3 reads CASSPSGASTDTQYF. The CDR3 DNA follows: TGTGCCAGCTCACCTAGCGGGGCCAGCACAGATACGCAGTATTTT.

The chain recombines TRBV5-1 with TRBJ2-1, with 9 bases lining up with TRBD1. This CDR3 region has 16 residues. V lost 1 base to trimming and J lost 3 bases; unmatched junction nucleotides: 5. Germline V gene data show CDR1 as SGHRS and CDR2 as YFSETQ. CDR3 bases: TGCGCCAGCAGCTTGACCCCGGGACAGGGCTACAATGAGCAGTTCTTC. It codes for CASSLTPGQGYNEQFF.

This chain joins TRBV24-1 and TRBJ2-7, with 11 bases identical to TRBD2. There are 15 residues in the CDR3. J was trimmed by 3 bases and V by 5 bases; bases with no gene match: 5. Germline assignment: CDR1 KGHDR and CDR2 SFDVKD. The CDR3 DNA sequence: TGTGCCACCAGTGCCCCCGGGACTAGCGGCTACGAGCAGTACTTC. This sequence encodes CATSAPGTSGYEQYF.

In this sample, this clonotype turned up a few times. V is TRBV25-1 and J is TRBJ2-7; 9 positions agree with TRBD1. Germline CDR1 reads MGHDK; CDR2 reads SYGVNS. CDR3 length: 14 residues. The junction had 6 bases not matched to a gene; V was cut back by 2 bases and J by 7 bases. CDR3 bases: TGTGCCAGCAGTGAAGGGGACAGGGCTCAAGAGCAGTACTTC. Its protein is CASSEGDRAQEQYF.

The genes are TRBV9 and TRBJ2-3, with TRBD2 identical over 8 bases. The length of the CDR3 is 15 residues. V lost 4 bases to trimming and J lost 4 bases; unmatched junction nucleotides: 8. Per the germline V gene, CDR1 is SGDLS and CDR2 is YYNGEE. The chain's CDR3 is CASSPMGLVADTQYF. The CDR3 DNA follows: TGTGCCAGCAGCCCGATGGGACTAGTCGCAGATACGCAGTATTTT.

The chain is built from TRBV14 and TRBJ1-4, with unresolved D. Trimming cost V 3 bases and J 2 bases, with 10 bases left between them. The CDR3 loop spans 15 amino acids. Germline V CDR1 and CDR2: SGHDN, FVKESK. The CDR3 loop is CASSHRIGTNEKLFF. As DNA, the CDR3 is TGTGCCAGCAGCCACAGGATTGGTACTAATGAAAAACTGTTTTTT.

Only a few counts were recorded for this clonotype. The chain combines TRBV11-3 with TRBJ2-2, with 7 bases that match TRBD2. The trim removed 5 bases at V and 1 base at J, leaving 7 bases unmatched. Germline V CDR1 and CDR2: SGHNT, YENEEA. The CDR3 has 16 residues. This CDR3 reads CASSPRPGGNTGELFF. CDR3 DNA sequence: TGTGCCAGCAGCCCAAGACCGGGGGGGAACACCGGGGAGCTGTTTTTT.

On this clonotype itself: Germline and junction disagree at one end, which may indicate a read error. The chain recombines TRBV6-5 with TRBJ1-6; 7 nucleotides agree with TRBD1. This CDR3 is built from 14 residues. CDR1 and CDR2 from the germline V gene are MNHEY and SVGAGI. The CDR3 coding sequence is TGTGCCACGCGCCGGGACAGCTATAATTCACCCATCCACTTT. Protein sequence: CATRRDSYNSPIHF.